A single sample gave rise to the 15 T cell receptor beta chains below, sequenced in a study of post-analysis software for immune sequencing data. Their target antigens are unknown. Presence of unique molecular identifiers characterized the TCR beta cDNA libraries. One entry per CDR3 protein, called by TCRdb with MiXCR from the PCR reads. This table holds a few hundred thousand distinct CDR3 sequences, around 34% found once. Study results and caveats: Comparison of patients with controls showed five TRBV segments more frequent in patients, TRBV5-6, TRBV5-1 and TRBV20-1 among them.

The sequenced sample was blood. These receptors all come from a girl under 18 with multiple sclerosis.

J is TRBJ2-3 and V is TRBV7-8; TRBD2 agrees at 10 bases. Per the germline V gene, CDR1 is SGHVS and CDR2 is FQNEAQ. The CDR3 covers 16 residues. V lost 3 bases and J lost 2; bases outside the gene matches: 5. The CDR3 sequence: CASSFPTSGNTDTQYF. The CDR3 DNA sequence: TGTGCCAGCAGCTTCCCCACTAGCGGGAACACAGATACGCAGTATTTT.

This rearrangement joins TRBV6-1 to TRBJ1-2; D unresolved. Germline-derived CDR1 and CDR2 are MNHNS and SASEGT. V was shortened by 2 bases and J by 4 bases, with 20 bases between the two germline ends. The CDR3 has 17 residues. This chain's CDR3 is CASSELVLDLSFYGYTF. CDR3 nucleotides: TGTGCCAGCAGTGAATTAGTTTTGGACCTTAGCTTCTATGGCTACACCTTC.

The chain employs TRBV19 and TRBJ2-4; 11 bases match TRBD1. With V trimmed by 5 bases and J by 13 bases, 13 bases remained unmatched. This CDR3 is 15 amino acids long. CDR1 and CDR2 from the germline V gene are LNHDA and SQIVND (reference sequence). The CDR3, as DNA: TGTGCCAGTAGTGCTGTAGGACAGGGGGCACTTGAGCAGTACTTC. This encodes CASSAVGQGALEQYF.

The rearrangement links TRBV11-1 to TRBJ1-2, with 7 nucleotides matching TRBD1. Unmatched junction bases numbered 19, after V lost 3 bases and J lost 3 bases. CDR1 is SGHAT, CDR2 FQDESV, per germline (reference sequence). The CDR3 runs to 19 residues. DNA of the CDR3: TGTGCCAGCAGCTTTAAAGCCGGGACAGCCTCGCAGTGGGACTATGGCTACACCTTC. Its protein product is CASSFKAGTASQWDYGYTF.

The rearrangement links TRBV20-1 to TRBJ1-1, with D perhaps matching TRBD1 (5 bases). Trimming removed 0 bases from V and 8 bases from J, with 25 bases in between. Germline values: CDR1 DFQATT, CDR2 SNEGSKA (reference sequence). This CDR3 spans 17 amino acids. CDR3 protein: CSARDYGGDPPYGEAFF. DNA of the CDR3: TGCAGTGCTAGAGATTATGGGGGGGACCCTCCCTATGGGGAAGCTTTCTTT.

This clonotype has only a few counts. This could be a read error, since a much larger clone is one nucleotide away. The chain joins TRBV7-8 to TRBJ2-5, with TRBD1 matching 8 bases. The CDR3 spans 16 residues. Germline-derived CDR1 and CDR2 are SGHVS and FQNEAQ. The CDR3 bases are TGTGCCAGCAGCTTAGATTCTGGACAGGGCCAAGAGGCCCAGTACTTC. Amino acids: CASSLDSGQGQEAQYF. Full variable domain (rest looked up from reference TRBV7-8 and TRBJ2-5): GAGVSQSPRYKVAKRGQDVALRCDPISGHVSLFWYQQALGQGPEFLTYFQNEAQLDKSGLPSDRFFAERPEGSVSTLKIQRTQQEDSAVYLCASSLDSGQGQEAQYFGPGTRLLVL.

This chain connects TRBV3-1 to TRBJ2-5; D is perhaps TRBD1 or TRBD2 (5 bases each). The J call may be mistaken, given a closer DNA end match to TRBJ2-7. Germline CDR1 reads LGHDT; CDR2 reads YNNKEL (reference sequence). The CDR3 extends over 16 amino acids. The CDR3 protein is CASSQDRTRGRYEQYF. CDR3 coding DNA: TGTGCCAGCAGCCAAGATCGTACGAGGGGCCGGTACGAGCAGTACTTC.

The chain is built from TRBV20-1 and TRBJ1-5, with D tentatively TRBD1 (6 bases). CDR1 is DFQATT and CDR2 is SNEGSKA in the germline V gene (reference sequence). The CDR3 loop spans 12 amino acids. V was trimmed by 4 bases and J by 6 bases, leaving 10 bases between them. CDR3 coding DNA: TGCAGTGCTACCAAACAGGGTCAGCCCCAGCATTTT. It yields the protein CSATKQGQPQHF.

The CDR3 DNA reads as TGTGCCAGCAGTACGCCCCCGGGCCAGGGCATTAGCACAGATACGCAGTATTTT. Translation gives CASSTPPGQGISTDTQYF. The gene calls are TRBV6-1 and TRBJ2-3; the D gene is possibly TRBD1 (5 bases). The germline V gene encodes CDR1 MNHNS and CDR2 SASEGT. V was clipped by 5 bases and J by 0 bases, with 21 bases between them. The CDR3 runs 18 residues.

This clonotype was counted between two and nine times. The V call is TRBV2, the J call TRBJ2-7; 7 bases align to TRBD1. The length of the CDR3 is 14 residues. Germline lookup yields CDR1 SNHLY and CDR2 FYNNEI. V shed 6 bases and J 6 bases; nucleotides not matched to a gene: 11. DNA for the CDR3: TGTGCCAGCAGGGGGGCGAGGGGGCGACTCGAGCAGTACTTC. Its translation: CASRGARGRLEQYF.

On this clonotype itself: A clone one base away is much larger, so this may be a read error. The chain carries TRBV5-1 and TRBJ2-5, with TRBD1 matching over 7 bases. Looked up from germline, CDR1 is SGHRS and CDR2 is YFSETQ. This CDR3 region has 14 residues. J lost 11 bases, V lost 4 bases, and 14 bases had no gene match. The CDR3 DNA reads as TGCGCCAGCAGCCCACAGGGGTCCTGCTACAAGCAGTACTTC. It encodes CASSPQGSCYKQYF.

This chain connects TRBV2 to TRBJ2-7, with no clear D. Germline CDR1 and CDR2: SNHLY and FYNNEI. The CDR3 is made up of 15 amino acids. Trimming left V 6 bases short and J 0 bases short, with 15 bases between. The CDR3 region has the DNA TGTGCCAGCAGCCCGAGAGTGCTCAGCTCCTACGAGCAGTACTTC. This gives the protein CASSPRVLSSYEQYF.

A few counts support this clonotype. The chain is built from TRBV7-2 and TRBJ1-2; D is perhaps TRBD1 (5 bases). CDR1 and CDR2 (germline): SGHTA, FQGNSA. This CDR3 contains 15 residues. Trimming removed 6 bases at V and 5 bases at J, with 19 bases between. CDR3 sequence (DNA): TGTGCCAGCAGTTCCTCAACCGGGACCCCTTATGGCTACACCTTC. Translation: CASSSSTGTPYGYTF. The complete variable domain, with remaining parts taken from reference TRBV7-2 and TRBJ1-2, reads GAGVSQSPSNKVTEKGKDVELRCDPISGHTALYWYRQSLGQGLEFLIYFQGNSAPDKSGLPSDRFSAERTGGSVSTLTIQRTQQEDSAVYLCASSSSTGTPYGYTFGSGTRLTVV.

This clonotype was detected a few times. The V and J genes are TRBV29-1 and TRBJ2-7; either TRBD1 or TRBD2 may supply D (5 bases each). The CDR3 sequence is 9 residues long. Trimming pared 3 bases from V and 10 bases from J, leaving 7 bases between. Looked up from germline, CDR1 is SQVTM and CDR2 is ANQGSEA. CDR3 region: CSVDGDQYF. The CDR3 DNA reads as TGCAGCGTTGACGGGGACCAGTACTTC.

V usage is TRBV29-1 and J usage is TRBJ1-1; no definite D call. Trimming took 2 bases from V and 0 from J, leaving 19 bases between them. This CDR3 is 17 amino acids long. Looked up from germline, CDR1 is SQVTM and CDR2 is ANQGSEA. The DNA of the CDR3 is TGCAGCGTTGAACGGGCAGGTATGCCTCATTTGAACACTGAAGCTTTCTTT. This codes for CSVERAGMPHLNTEAFF.